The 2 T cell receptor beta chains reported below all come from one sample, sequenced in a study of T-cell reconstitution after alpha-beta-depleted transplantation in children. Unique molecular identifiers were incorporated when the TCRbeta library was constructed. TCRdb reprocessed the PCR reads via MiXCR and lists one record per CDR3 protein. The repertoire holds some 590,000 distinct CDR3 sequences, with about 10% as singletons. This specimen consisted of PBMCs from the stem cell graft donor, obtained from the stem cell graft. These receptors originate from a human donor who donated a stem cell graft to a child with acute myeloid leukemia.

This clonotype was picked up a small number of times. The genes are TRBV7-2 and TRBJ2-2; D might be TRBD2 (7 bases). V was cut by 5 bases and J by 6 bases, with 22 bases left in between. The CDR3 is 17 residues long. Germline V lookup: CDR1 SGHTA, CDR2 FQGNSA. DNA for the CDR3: TGTGCCAGCAGCGCAAGAACGGGGGCGGGAGTAGCCGGGGAGCTGTTTTTT. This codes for CASSARTGAGVAGELFF.

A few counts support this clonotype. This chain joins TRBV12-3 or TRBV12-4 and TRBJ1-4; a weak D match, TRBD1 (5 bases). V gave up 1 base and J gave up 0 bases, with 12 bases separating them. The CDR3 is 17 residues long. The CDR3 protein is CASSLGPGSATNEKLFF. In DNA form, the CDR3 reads TGTGCCAGCAGTTTAGGGCCAGGGAGTGCAACTAATGAAAAACTGTTTTTT.